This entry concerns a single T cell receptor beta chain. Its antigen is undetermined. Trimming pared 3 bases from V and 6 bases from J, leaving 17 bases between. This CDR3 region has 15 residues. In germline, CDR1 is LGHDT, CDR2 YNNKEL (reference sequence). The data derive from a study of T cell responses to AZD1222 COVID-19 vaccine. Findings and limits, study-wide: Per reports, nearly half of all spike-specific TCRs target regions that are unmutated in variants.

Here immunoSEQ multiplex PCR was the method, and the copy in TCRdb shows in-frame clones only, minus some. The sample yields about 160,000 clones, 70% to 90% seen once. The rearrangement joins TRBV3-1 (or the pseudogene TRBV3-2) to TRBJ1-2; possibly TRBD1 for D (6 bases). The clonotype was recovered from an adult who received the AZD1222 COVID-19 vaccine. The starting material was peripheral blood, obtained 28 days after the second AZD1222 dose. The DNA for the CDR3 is TGTGCCAGCAGCCAGTTCCGTGTGGGGGCGCATGGCTACACCTTC. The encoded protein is CASSQFRVGAHGYTF.